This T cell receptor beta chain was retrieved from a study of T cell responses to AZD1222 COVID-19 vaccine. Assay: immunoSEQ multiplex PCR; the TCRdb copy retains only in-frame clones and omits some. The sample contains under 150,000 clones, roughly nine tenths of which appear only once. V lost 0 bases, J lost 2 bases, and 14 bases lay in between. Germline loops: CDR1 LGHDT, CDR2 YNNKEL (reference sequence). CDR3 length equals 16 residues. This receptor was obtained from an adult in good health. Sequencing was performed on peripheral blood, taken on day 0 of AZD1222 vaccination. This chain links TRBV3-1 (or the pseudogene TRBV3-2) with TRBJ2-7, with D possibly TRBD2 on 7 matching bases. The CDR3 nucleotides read TGTGCCAGCAGCCAAGATTTCCGGGGGGCGGCCTACGAGCAGTACTTC. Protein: CASSQDFRGAAYEQYF.